This TCR beta chain was recorded in a study of T cell repertoires in cytomegalovirus infection (dated by TCRdb to between 2018 and 2020). Some background on the complete study: Alongside well-studied HLA-B-restricted epitopes, the peptide stimulations were aimed at recently identified HLA-C-restricted CMV epitopes, whose presentation resists viral immunomodulation. Donor HLA type was relevant to the analysis, as public TCR beta signatures indicated carriage of CMV infection together with the matching HLA type.

The sample was run on an Illumina HiSeq 1500. Using fastp trimming at Q25 and MiXCR clonotype assembly, TCRdb reanalyzed the public sequencing data and kept in-frame beta chains. CDR3 protein duplicates are merged, each entry listing the most common genes and DNA. The sample table records about 770,000 distinct CDR3 sequences; 25% to 35% of these occur just once. The top ten clones comprise around 13% of the sample. As encoded in the germline V gene, CDR1 is SGHDN while CDR2 is FVKESK. The CDR3, from cysteine to phenylalanine, totals 16 residues. Solely the CDR3 DNA is kept, with 48 bases framed from the first base. Clipping removes 3 bases from V and 5 bases from J, with 11 as the unmatched junction base count. Overall study outcomes, separate from this receptor: The ex vivo response was dominated by HLA-C-restricted CMV-specific TCR beta clonotypes, which also provided the single most frequent clonotype in two of eight donors. Cumulative frequency of public TCR beta family members discriminated carriers of CMV infection plus the relevant HLA type in this cohort and an independent approximately 370-donor cohort.

Read against the paper, the sample's treatment or condition label means: in vitro stimulation with specific CMV peptide epitopes to enrich CMV-specific T cells. Regarding this clonotype: The antigen it binds to is not known. No quality values exist for individual bases; no much larger clone is one base distant.

In this chain, TRBV14 is recombined with TRBJ1-2; 8 bases in the junction line up with TRBD1. The clonotype originates from a human donor in good health (CMV status not recorded). Some clones in this sample may be carry-over from other donors' samples. The sequences come from cultured CD8+ T cells from PBMCs, collected from culture after CMV antigen stimulation. The CDR3: CASSHSRQGSWYGYTF. Here is the DNA: TGTGCCAGCAGCCACTCCCGACAGGGGAGTTGGTATGGCTACACCTTC.